This T cell receptor (beta chain) was recovered during a study of blood T cell repertoires in COVID-19. Background on the study: Some COVID-19 samples were acute and others convalescent; all came from the United States, Italy and Spain. From T cells, B-cell-depleted T cells, or PBMCs came the material, which was cDNA or gDNA.

CDR1 is SGHVS, CDR2 FNYEAQ, per germline. The CDR3 length is 19 residues. The junction had 11 bases not matched to a gene; V was cut back by 0 bases and J by 1 base. As processed by the authors: Quantification of nucleated cells was approximated via reference gene primer amplification. Repertoires were generated with immunoSEQ multiplex PCR, while TCRdb's copy carries only in-frame clones and drops some. V and J calls and clone size are those listed in that table; D and trimming were worked out from the DNA. The data contain about 100,000 clones, about 85% of them singletons. Sequenced input: peripheral blood. The V and J genes are TRBV7-6 and TRBJ1-3, with 8 bases lining up with TRBD1. This sequence was found in a woman in her seventies with active or convalescent COVID-19. CDR3 sequence reads: CASSLAGGTGGESGNTIYF. The CDR3 nucleotides are TGTGCCAGCAGCTTAGCGGGTGGGACAGGAGGGGAATCTGGAAACACCATATATTTT. Based on the CDR3 plus reference TRBV7-6 and TRBJ1-3, the full variable domain is GAGVSQSPRYKVTKRGQDVALRCDPISGHVSLYWYRQALGQGPEFLTYFNYEAQQDKSGLPNDRFSAERPEGSISTLTIQRTEQRDSAMYRCASSLAGGTGGESGNTIYFGEGSWLTVV.